The clone carrying this TCR beta chain was counted once. This sample is drawn from a study of identical twins. The length of the CDR3 is 14 residues. V was pared by 0 bases and J by 9 bases, with 15 bases between. Germline CDR1 SGHDT, CDR2 YYEEEE. Template switching created a universal primer site, and the cDNA included unique molecular identifiers. TCRdb used MiXCR to reprocess the 5' RACE reads, holding one entry per CDR3 protein. The sample carries approximately 300,000 distinct CDR3 sequences, 7.5% to 9.5% recorded once. Separately, the same data were catalogued under a study of yellow fever vaccine responses in identical twins.

The chain employs TRBV5-6 and TRBJ2-5; maybe TRBD1 (5 bases). Sample: CD8+ T cells sorted from blood. The receptor comes from a woman aged 18-30 years in good health. In DNA form, the CDR3 reads TGTGCCAGCAGCTTGGTTGGGGCAGGCTCGTCCCAGTACTTC. This sequence encodes CASSLVGAGSSQYF.